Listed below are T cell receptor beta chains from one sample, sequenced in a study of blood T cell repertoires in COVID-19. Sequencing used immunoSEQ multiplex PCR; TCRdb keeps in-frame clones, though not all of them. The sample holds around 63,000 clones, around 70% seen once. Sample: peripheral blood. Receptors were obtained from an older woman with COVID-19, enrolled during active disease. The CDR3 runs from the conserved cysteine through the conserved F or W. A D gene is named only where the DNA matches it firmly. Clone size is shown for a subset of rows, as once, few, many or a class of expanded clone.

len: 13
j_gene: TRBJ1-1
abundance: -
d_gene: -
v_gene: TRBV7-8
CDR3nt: TGTGCCAGCAGCTTAGATAGATTAACTGAAGCTTTCTTT
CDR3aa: CASSLDRLTEAFF

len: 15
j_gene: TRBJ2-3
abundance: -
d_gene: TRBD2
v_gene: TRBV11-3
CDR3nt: TGTGCCAGCAGCTTTCGGCGGGGGGGCACAGATACGCAGTATTTT
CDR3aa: CASSFRRGGTDTQYF

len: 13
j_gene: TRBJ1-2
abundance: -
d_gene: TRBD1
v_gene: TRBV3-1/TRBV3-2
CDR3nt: TGTGCCAGCAGCCTCGGACAGGGGGTTGGCTACACCTTC
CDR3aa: CASSLGQGVGYTF

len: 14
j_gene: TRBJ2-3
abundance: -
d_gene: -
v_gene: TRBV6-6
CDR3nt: TGTGCCAGCAGCGGACTGGCCCGCACAGATACGCAGTATTTT
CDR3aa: CASSGLARTDTQYF

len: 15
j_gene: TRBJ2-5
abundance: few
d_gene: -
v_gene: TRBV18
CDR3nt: TGTGCCAGCTCACCACCGTGGGGGGAACAAGAGACCCAGTACTTC
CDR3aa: CASSPPWGEQETQYF

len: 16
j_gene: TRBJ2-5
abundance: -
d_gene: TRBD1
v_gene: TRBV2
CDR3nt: TGTGCCAGCAGTGAGTTCGGGGGACAGGGGCAGGAGACCCAGTACTTC
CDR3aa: CASSEFGGQGQETQYF

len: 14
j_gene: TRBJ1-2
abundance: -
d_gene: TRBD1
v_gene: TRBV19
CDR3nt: TGTGCCAGTGGATCGGGACAGGGCCACTATGGCTACACCTTC
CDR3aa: CASGSGQGHYGYTF

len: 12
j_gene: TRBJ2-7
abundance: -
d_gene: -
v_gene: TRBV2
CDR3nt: TGTGCCAGCAACACCCTCCCCGTCGAGCAGTACTTC
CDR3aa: CASNTLPVEQYF

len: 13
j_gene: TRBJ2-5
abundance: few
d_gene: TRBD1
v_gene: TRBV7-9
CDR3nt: TGTGCCAGCAGAAGGGACAGCCAAGAGACCCAGTACTTC
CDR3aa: CASRRDSQETQYF

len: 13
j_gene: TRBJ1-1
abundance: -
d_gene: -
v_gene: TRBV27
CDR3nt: TGTGCCCCCGCGGGGAGGTGGAACACTGAAGCTTTCTTT
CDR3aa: CAPAGRWNTEAFF

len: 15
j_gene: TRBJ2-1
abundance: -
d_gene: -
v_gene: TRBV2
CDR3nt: TGTGCCAGCAGTGAAACGGGGGGCTTGTACAATGAGCAGTTCTTC
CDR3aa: CASSETGGLYNEQFF

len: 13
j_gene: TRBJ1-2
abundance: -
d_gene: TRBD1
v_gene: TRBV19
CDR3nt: TGTGCCAGTAGTTCTGGACAGGGGGATGGCTACACCTTC
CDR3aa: CASSSGQGDGYTF

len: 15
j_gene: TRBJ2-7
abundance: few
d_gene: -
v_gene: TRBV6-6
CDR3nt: TGTGCCAGCAGTTATTCAGGACAGAGCCGACGCGAGCAGTACTTC
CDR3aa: CASSYSGQSRREQYF

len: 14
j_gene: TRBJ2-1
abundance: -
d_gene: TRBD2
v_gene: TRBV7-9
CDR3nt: TGTGCCAGCAGCTTGGCGGGAGCTCACAATGAGCAGTTCTTC
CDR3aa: CASSLAGAHNEQFF

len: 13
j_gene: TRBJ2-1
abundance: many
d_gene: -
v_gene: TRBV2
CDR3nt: TGTGCTCGTGGGGGGACCGCCTACAATGAGCAGTTCTTC
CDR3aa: CARGGTAYNEQFF

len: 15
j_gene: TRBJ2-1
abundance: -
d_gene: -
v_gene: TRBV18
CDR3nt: TGTGCCAGCTCACCATATCAGGGTTACGACAATGAGCAGTTCTTC
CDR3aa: CASSPYQGYDNEQFF

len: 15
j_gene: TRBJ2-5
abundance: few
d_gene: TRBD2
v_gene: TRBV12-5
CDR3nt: TGTGCTAGTGGTTTGGGACTAGCGGGGACAGAGACCCAGTACTTC
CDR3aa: CASGLGLAGTETQYF

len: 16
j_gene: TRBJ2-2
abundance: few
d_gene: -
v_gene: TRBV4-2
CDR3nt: TGTGCCAGCAGCCAAGATATATCACCGGGGACCGGGGAGCTGTTTTTT
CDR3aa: CASSQDISPGTGELFF

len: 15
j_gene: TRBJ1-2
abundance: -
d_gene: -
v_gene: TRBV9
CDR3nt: TGTGCCAGCAGCGCCGGGTTGAGTTCTGGCTATGGCTACACCTTC
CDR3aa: CASSAGLSSGYGYTF

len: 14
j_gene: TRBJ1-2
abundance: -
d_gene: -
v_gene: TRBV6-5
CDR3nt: TGTGCCAGCACCCACGGGGTTGGCGACTATGGCTACACCTTC
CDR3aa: CASTHGVGDYGYTF

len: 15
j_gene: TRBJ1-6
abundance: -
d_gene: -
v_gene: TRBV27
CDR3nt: TGTGCCAGCAGTGAGTCGGGGGGGGGTGTTTCACCCCTCCACTTT
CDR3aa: CASSESGGGVSPLHF

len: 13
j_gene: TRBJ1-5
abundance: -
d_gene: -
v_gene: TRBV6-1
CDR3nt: TGTGCCAGCAGTACCTCACTCTCTCAGCCCCAGCATTTT
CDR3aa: CASSTSLSQPQHF

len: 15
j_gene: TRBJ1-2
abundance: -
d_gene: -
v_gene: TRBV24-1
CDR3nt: TGTGCCACCAGTGATGGACAGATTGGTAACTATGGCTACACCTTC
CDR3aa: CATSDGQIGNYGYTF

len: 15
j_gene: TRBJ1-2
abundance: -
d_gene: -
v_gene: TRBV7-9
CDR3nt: TGTGCCAGCAGCGCCCCGGGGGTAACAATTTTTGGCTACACCTTC
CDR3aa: CASSAPGVTIFGYTF

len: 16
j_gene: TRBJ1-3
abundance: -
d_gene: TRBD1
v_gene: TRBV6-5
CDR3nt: TGTGCCAGCAGTTACGGTGCCGGGACAGGGGGGAACACCATATATTTT
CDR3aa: CASSYGAGTGGNTIYF

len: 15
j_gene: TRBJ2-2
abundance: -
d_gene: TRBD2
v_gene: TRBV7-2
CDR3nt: TGTGCCAGCAGGTATAGCGGGAGACATACCGGGGAGCTGTTTTTT
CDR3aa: CASRYSGRHTGELFF

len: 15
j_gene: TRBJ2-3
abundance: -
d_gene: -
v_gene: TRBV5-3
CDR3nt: TGTGCCAGAAGCTTGGTAGCTCTGGGCACAGATACGCAGTATTTT
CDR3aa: CARSLVALGTDTQYF

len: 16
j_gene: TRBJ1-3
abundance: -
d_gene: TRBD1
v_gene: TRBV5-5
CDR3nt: TGTGCCAGCAGCCCGGACAGGGCGGGCTCTGGAAACACCATATATTTT
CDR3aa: CASSPDRAGSGNTIYF

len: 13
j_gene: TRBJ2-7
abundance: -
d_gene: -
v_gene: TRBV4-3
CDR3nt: TGCGCCAGCAGCCAAGATTTGCGGTACGAGCAGTACTTC
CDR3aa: CASSQDLRYEQYF

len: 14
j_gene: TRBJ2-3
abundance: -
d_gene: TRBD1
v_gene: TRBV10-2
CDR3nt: TGCGCCAGCAGCGGACAGGGCGGGACAGATACGCAGTATTTT
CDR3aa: CASSGQGGTDTQYF

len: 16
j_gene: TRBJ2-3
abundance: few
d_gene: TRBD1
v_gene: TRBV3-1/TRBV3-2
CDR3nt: TGTGCCAGCAGCTTCATTCCAGGGGGCAGCGCAGATACGCAGTATTTT
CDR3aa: CASSFIPGGSADTQYF

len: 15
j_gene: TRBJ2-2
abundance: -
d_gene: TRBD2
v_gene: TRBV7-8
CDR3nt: TGTGCCAGCAGCTTAGCGGCAGCGGGGCCCGGGGAGCTGTTTTTT
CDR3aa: CASSLAAAGPGELFF

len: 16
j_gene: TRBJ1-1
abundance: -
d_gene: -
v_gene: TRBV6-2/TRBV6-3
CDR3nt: TGTGCCAGCAGTATTCAGGGGCGGAACGCGAACACTGAAGCTTTCTTT
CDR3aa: CASSIQGRNANTEAFF

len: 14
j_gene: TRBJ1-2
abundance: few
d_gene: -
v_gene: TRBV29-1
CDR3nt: TGCAGCGTTGGCGATGCGATCTTTAACTATGGCTACACCTTC
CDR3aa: CSVGDAIFNYGYTF

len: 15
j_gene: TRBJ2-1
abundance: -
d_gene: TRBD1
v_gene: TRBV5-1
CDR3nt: TGCGCCAGCAGCTGGGACAGGGGGGCCTACAATGAGCAGTTCTTC
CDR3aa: CASSWDRGAYNEQFF

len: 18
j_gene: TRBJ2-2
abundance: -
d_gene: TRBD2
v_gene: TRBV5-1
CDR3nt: TGCGCCAGCAGCTACGGGACTAGCGGGGTCGACGGCACCGGGGAGCTGTTTTTT
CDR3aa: CASSYGTSGVDGTGELFF

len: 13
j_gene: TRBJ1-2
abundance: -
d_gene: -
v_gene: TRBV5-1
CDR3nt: TGCGCCAGCAGCCCCGGCTGGGGGCAAGGCTACACCTTC
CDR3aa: CASSPGWGQGYTF

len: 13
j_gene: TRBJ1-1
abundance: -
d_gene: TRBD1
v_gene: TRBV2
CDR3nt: TGTGCCAGCGGGATCGGCAGGGGGACTGAAGCTTTCTTT
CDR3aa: CASGIGRGTEAFF

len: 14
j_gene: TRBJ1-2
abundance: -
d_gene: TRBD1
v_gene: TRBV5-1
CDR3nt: TGCGCCAGCAGAACCGGGACAGGGGGCTATGGCTACACCTTC
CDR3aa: CASRTGTGGYGYTF

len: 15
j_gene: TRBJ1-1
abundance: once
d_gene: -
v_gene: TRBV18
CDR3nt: TGTGCCAGCTCACCCTCAGGGTGGGGGAACACTGAAGCTTTCTTT
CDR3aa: CASSPSGWGNTEAFF

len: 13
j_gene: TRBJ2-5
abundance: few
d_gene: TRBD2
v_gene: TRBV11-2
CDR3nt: TGTGCCAGCAGCTTGGGGGGGCAAGAGACCCAGTACTTC
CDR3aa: CASSLGGQETQYF

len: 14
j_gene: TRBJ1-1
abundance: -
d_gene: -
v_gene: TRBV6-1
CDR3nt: TGTGCCAGCAGTCCGCCCGGGGAGAACACTGAAGCTTTCTTT
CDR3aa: CASSPPGENTEAFF

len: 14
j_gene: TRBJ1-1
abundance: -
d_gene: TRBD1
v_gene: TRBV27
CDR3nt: TGTGCCAGCAGTTCACGGACAGGGACCACTGAAGCTTTCTTT
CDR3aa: CASSSRTGTTEAFF

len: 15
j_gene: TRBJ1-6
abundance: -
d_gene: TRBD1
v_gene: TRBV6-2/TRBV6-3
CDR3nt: TGTGCCAGCAGCCCCGGACAGGGCCGAGGATCACCCCTCCACTTT
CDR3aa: CASSPGQGRGSPLHF

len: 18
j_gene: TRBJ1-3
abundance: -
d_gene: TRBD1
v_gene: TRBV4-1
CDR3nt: TGCGCCAGCAGCCAAGGACAGGGGGACCCCCTTAGGGGAAACACCATATATTTT
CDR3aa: CASSQGQGDPLRGNTIYF

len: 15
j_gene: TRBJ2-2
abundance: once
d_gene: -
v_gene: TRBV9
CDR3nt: TGTGCCAGCAGCGTTGGGGGGAGAGCCACCGGGGAGCTGTTTTTT
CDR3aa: CASSVGGRATGELFF

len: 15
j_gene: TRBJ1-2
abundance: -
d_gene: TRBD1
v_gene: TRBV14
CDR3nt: TGTGCCAGCAGCCCTGGGACAGGGAGGTACTATGGCTACACCTTC
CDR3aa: CASSPGTGRYYGYTF

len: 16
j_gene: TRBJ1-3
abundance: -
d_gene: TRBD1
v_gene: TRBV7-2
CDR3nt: TGTGCCAGCAGCTTGAGGTCGCAGGGGGGCGGAAACACCATATATTTT
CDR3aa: CASSLRSQGGGNTIYF

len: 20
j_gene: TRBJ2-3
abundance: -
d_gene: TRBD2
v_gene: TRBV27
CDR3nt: TGTGCCAGCAGTTTCATCCAGACAGGGCCCCGACTAGCGGGAGTGGATACGCAGTATTTT
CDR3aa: CASSFIQTGPRLAGVDTQYF

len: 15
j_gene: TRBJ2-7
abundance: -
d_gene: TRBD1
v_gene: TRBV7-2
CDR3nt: TGTGCCAGCAGCCCCTCGGGACAGGGAGGGCGCGAGCAGTACTTC
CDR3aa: CASSPSGQGGREQYF